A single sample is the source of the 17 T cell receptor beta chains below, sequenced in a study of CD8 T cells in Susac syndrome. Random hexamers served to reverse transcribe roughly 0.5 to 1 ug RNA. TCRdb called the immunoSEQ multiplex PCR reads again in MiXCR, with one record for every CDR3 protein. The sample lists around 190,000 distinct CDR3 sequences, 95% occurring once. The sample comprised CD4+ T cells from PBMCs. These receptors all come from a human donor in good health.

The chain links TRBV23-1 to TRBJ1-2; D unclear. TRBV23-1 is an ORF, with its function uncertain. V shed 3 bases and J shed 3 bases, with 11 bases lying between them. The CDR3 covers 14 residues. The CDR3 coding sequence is TGCGCCAGCAGTCAGGTCCAGGCGGACTATGGCTACACCTTC. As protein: CASSQVQADYGYTF.

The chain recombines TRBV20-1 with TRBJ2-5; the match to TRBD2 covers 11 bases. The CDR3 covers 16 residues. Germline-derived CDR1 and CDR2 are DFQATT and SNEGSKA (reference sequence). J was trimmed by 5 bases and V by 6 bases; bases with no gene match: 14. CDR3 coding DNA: TGCAGTGCGATACATACTAGCGGGAGTCTCGACGAGACCCAGTACTTC. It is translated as CSAIHTSGSLDETQYF.

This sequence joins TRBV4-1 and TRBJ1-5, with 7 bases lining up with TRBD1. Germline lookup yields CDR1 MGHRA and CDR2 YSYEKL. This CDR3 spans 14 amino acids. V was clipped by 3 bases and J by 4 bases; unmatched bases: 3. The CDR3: CASSQTGSNQPQHF. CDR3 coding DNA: TGCGCCAGCAGCCAGACAGGGAGTAATCAGCCCCAGCATTTT.

The CDR3 sequence: CASSVAHETGELFF. In DNA, the CDR3 is TGTGCCAGCAGCGTAGCGCACGAAACCGGGGAGCTGTTTTTT. This sequence joins TRBV9 and TRBJ2-2; D not certain. Germline CDR1 SGDLS, CDR2 YYNGEE. The germline V and J ends were trimmed by 0 bases and 5 bases, with 8 bases remaining between them. The CDR3 has 14 residues.

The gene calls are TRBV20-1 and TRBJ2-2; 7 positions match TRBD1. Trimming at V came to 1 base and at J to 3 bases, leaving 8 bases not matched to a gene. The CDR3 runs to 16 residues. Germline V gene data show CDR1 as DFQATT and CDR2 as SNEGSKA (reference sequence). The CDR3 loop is CSARARGQTYTGELFF. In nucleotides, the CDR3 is TGCAGTGCTAGAGCGAGGGGACAGACTTACACCGGGGAGCTGTTTTTT.

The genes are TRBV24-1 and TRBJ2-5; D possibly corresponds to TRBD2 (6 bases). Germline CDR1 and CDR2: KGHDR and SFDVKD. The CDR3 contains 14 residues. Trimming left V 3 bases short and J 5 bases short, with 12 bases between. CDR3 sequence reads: CATSDAVGLETQYF. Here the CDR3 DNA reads TGTGCCACCAGTGATGCTGTGGGACTGGAGACCCAGTACTTC.

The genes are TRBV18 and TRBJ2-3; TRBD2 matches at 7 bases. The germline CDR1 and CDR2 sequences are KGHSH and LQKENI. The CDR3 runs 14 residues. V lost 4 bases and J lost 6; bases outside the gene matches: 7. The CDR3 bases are TGTGCCAGCTCACTTTCGGGAGGATGGGATACGCAGTATTTT. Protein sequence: CASSLSGGWDTQYF.

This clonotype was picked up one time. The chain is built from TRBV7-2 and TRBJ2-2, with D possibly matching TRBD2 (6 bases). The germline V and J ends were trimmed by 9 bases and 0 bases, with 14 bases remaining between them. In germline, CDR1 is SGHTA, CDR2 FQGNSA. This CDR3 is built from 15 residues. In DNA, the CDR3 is TGTGCCAGGGGAAGGGTAGCGGCGAACACCGGGGAGCTGTTTTTT. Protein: CARGRVAANTGELFF.

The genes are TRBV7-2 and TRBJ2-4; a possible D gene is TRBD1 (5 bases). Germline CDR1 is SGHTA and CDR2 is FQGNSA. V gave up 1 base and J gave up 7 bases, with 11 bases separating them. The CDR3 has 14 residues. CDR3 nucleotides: TGTGCCAGCAGCTTAGAAGCAGGGCTGAACATTCAGTACTTC. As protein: CASSLEAGLNIQYF. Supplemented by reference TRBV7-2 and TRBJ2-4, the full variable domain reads GAGVSQSPSNKVTEKGKDVELRCDPISGHTALYWYRQSLGQGLEFLIYFQGNSAPDKSGLPSDRFSAERTGGSVSTLTIQRTQQEDSAVYLCASSLEAGLNIQYFGAGTRLSVL.

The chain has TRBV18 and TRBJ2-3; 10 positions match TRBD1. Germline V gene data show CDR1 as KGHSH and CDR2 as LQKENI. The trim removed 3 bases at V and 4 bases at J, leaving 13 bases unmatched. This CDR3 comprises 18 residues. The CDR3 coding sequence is TGTGCCAGCTCACCCCCGAGGGGGACAGGGGTGTTGGCAGATACGCAGTATTTT. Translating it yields CASSPPRGTGVLADTQYF.

CDR3 nucleotide sequence: TGTGCCAGCAGCCAAGGGGACAGGGGGAGTGAGCAGTTCTTC. Encoded protein: CASSQGDRGSEQFF. The chain links TRBV3-1 to TRBJ2-1; TRBD1 matches 11 bases. Losses at the gene ends were 1 base for V and 9 bases for J; bases not matched to a gene: 2. The CDR3 consists of 14 residues. Germline CDR1 LGHDT, CDR2 YNNKEL (reference sequence).

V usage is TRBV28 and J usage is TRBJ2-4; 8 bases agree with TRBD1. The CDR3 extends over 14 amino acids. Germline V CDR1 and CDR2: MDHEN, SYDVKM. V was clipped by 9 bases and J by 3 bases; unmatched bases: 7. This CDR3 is CASKTGVGKNIQYF. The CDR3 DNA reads TGTGCCAGTAAGACAGGGGTAGGCAAAAACATTCAGTACTTC.

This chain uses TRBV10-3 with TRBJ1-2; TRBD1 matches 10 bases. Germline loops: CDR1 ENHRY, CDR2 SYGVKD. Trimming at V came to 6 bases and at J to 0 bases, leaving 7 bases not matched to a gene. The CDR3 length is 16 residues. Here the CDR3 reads CAIRPGQGPPNYGYTF. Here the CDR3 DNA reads TGTGCCATCAGGCCGGGACAGGGGCCGCCTAACTATGGCTACACCTTC.

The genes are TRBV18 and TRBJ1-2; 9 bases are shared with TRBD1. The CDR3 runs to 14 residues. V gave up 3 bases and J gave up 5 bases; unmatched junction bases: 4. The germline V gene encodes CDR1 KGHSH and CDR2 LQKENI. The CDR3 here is CASSPWTGEYGYTF. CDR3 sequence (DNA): TGTGCCAGCTCACCCTGGACAGGGGAGTATGGCTACACCTTC.

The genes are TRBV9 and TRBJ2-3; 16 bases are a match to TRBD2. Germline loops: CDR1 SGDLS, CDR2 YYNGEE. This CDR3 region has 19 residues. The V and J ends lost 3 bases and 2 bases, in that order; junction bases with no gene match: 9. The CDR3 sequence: CASSDPGLAGGNYTDTQYF. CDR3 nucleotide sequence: TGTGCCAGCAGCGACCCGGGACTAGCGGGAGGGAATTACACAGATACGCAGTATTTT.

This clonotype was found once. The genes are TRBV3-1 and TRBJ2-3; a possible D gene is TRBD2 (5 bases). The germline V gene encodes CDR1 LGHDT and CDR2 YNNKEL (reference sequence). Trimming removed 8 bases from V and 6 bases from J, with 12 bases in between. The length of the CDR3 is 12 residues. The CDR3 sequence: CASAGVWDTQYF. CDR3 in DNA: TGTGCCAGCGCGGGCGTATGGGATACGCAGTATTTT.

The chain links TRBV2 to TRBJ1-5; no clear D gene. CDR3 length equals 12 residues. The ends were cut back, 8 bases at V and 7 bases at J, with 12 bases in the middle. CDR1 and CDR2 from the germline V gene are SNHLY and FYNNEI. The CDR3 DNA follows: TGTGCCAGCCAACTCCCCAGGCAGCCCCAGCATTTT. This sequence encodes CASQLPRQPQHF. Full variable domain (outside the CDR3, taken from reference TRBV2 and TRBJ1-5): EPEVTQTPSHQVTQMGQEVILRCVPISNHLYFYWYRQILGQKVEFLVSFYNNEISEKSEIFDDQFSVERPDGSNFTLKIRSTKLEDSAMYFCASQLPRQPQHFGDGTRLSIL.